The T cell receptor (beta chain) under discussion was sequenced for a study of T-cell reconstitution after alpha-beta-depleted transplantation in children. Regarding the study as a whole: Approximately two months post-transplant, alpha-beta T cells reportedly originated from several hundred expanded graft clones. The study traced high day-60 TCRbeta diversity in some patients to surviving recipient T cells and thymic progenitors. A year had passed since transplant, and T-cell counts and diversity by then came mostly from newly produced T cells.

This clonotype appeared a few times. The target antigen is unknown. The library targeted TCRbeta and was prepared with unique molecular identifiers. TCRdb re-derived calls from the PCR reads in MiXCR, one entry per CDR3 protein. The sample has about 400,000 distinct CDR3 sequences, under 20% seen once. V was shortened by 1 base and J by 9 bases, with 10 bases between the two germline ends. Germline CDR1 is LGHNA and CDR2 is YSLEER. This CDR3 contains 13 residues. The receptor's source is a boy under two years old who had a stem cell transplant for Wiskott-Aldrich syndrome, so the T cells may come from the graft donor. The starting material was PBMCs, mostly from graft donor cells, obtained 360 days after TCRalphabeta/CD19-depleted stem cell transplant. V gene TRBV4-3 combines with J gene TRBJ2-1, with D perhaps TRBD2 (5 bases). The CDR3: CASSQARSGEQFF. The CDR3 DNA reads as TGCGCCAGCAGCCAAGCTAGAAGCGGTGAGCAGTTCTTC.